This TCR beta chain is from a study of OX40 agonist ivuxolimab in advanced cancers. Study at large: In this trial design, patients received ivuxolimab intravenously at 0.01 to 10 mg/kg every 2 weeks. Study findings and constraints: Blood T cells, both CD4+ and CD8+, expanded clonally by week 6 at 0.1 to 3.0 mg/kg.

To note about this clone: Its matching antigen is unknown. An end of the junction differs from the germline gene, which may be a read error.

This CDR3 region has 16 residues. Per germline, CDR1 SSHAT and CDR2 FNYEAQ (reference sequence). Repertoires were generated with immunoSEQ multiplex PCR, while TCRdb's copy carries only in-frame clones and drops some. The profile covers 70,000 to 95,000 clones, with around 90% appearing a single time and 0.76% taken by the ten largest. This rearrangement joins TRBV7-7 to TRBJ1-1, with D maybe TRBD1 (5 bases). The sample was CD4+ or CD8+ T cells sorted from blood, taken in a trial of the OX40 agonist ivuxolimab. The receptor was isolated from an adult with an advanced solid tumor such as melanoma, head and neck, liver or kidney cancer. CDR3 sequence: CASSTTGPRGGTEAFF. DNA of the CDR3: TGTGCTAGCAGCACAACGGGACCTAGGGGTGGAACTGAAGCTTTCTTT.